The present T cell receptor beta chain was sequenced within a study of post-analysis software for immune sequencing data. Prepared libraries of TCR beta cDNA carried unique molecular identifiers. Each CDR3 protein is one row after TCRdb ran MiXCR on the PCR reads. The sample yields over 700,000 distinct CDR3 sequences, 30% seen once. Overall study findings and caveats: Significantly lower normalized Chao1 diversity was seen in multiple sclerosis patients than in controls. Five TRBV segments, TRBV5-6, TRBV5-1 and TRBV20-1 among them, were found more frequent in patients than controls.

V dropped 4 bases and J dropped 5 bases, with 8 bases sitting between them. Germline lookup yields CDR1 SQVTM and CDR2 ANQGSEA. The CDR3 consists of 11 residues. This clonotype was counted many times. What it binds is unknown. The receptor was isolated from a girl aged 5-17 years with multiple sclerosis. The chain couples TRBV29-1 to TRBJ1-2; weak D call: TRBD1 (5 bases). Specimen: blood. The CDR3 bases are TGCAGCGTTGTCGGGGGATATGGCTACACCTTC. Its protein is CSVVGGYGYTF.